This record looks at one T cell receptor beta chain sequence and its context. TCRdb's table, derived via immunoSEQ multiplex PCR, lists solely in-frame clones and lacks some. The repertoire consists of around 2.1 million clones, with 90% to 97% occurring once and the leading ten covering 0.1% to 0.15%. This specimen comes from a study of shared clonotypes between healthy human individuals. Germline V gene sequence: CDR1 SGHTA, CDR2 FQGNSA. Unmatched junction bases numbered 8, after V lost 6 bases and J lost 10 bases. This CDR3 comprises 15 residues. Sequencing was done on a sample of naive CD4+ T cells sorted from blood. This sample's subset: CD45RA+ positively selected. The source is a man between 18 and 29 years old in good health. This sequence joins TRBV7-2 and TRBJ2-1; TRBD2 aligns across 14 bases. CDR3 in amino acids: CASREGLAGVEEQFF. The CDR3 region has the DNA TGTGCCAGCAGGGAGGGACTAGCGGGAGTTGAGGAGCAGTTCTTC.